One sample yielded the 27 T cell receptor beta chains listed below, sequenced in a study of OX40 agonist ivuxolimab in advanced cancers. Profiling relied on immunoSEQ multiplex PCR, and the TCRdb table lists in-frame clones only, not all of them. The data contain about 73,000 clones, 75% to 95% of them singletons. The starting material was CD4+ or CD8+ T cells sorted from blood, obtained in a trial of the OX40 agonist ivuxolimab. These receptors came from an adult with an advanced solid tumor such as melanoma, head and neck, liver or kidney cancer.

The V call is TRBV7-9, the J call TRBJ1-4, with unresolved D. Trimming stripped 1 base from V and 5 bases from J, with 8 bases between. The CDR3 contains 14 residues. The germline V gene encodes CDR1 SEHNR and CDR2 FQNEAQ (reference sequence). The CDR3 DNA reads as TGTGCCAGCAGCTTAGGTAACGGGAATGAAAAACTGTTTTTT. It translates to CASSLGNGNEKLFF.

The rearrangement joins TRBV4-2 to TRBJ2-5; 8 bases are shared with TRBD2. After removal of 5 bases from V and 5 bases from J, the junction contained 10 bases not matched to a gene. The CDR3 covers 15 residues. The germline CDR1 and CDR2 sequences are LGHNA and YNFKEQ. CDR3 protein: CASSISGSGTETQYF. The CDR3 nucleotides are TGTGCCAGCAGCATCAGCGGGAGTGGTACTGAGACCCAGTACTTC.

The chain employs TRBV7-2 and TRBJ1-4; D is undetermined. The germline CDR1 and CDR2 sequences are SGHTA and FQGNSA. The CDR3 is 16 residues long. V shed 5 bases and J shed 0 bases, with 13 bases lying between them. The CDR3 spells CASSPHGPATNEKLFF. The DNA for the CDR3 is TGTGCCAGCAGCCCACATGGACCCGCAACTAATGAAAAACTGTTTTTT. Variable domain in full (rest from reference TRBV7-2 and TRBJ1-4): GAGVSQSPSNKVTEKGKDVELRCDPISGHTALYWYRQSLGQGLEFLIYFQGNSAPDKSGLPSDRFSAERTGGSVSTLTIQRTQQEDSAVYLCASSPHGPATNEKLFFGSGTQLSVL.

This clone was recorded once. The chain employs TRBV6-1 and TRBJ2-5; D is ambiguous. The CDR3 length is 15 residues. The V end was cut by 3 bases, the J end by 0 bases, with 11 bases between. The germline V gene has CDR1 MNHNS and CDR2 SASEGT. CDR3 DNA sequence: TGTGCCAGCAGTGACAACTCTTTGTACCAAGAGACCCAGTACTTC. Translating it yields CASSDNSLYQETQYF.

V and J are TRBV9 and TRBJ1-2; D unclear. The germline gives CDR1 SGDLS, CDR2 YYNGEE. Trimming removed 0 bases from V and 0 bases from J, with 9 bases in between. This CDR3 spans 15 amino acids. The CDR3, as DNA: TGTGCCAGCAGCGTAGTTAGCAGTACTAACTATGGCTACACCTTC. Protein: CASSVVSSTNYGYTF. Full variable domain (rest looked up from reference TRBV9 and TRBJ1-2): DSGVTQTPKHLITATGQRVTLRCSPRSGDLSVYWYQQSLDQGLQFLIQYYNGEERAKGNILERFSAQQFPDLHSELNLSSLELGDSALYFCASSVVSSTNYGYTFGSGTRLTVV.

CDR3 in DNA: TGTGCCAGCAGCTTGCAGCCCGCGAGCGAAGTACCCCACGAGCAGTACTTC. Translation gives CASSLQPASEVPHEQYF. The chain uses TRBV7-6 and TRBJ2-7; no definite D call. CDR3 length equals 17 residues. The ends were cut back, 3 bases at V and 5 bases at J, with 23 bases in the middle. Germline V gives CDR1 SGHVS, CDR2 FNYEAQ.

The J gene is TRBJ2-1, the V gene TRBV11-1; a weak D match, TRBD1 (6 bases). V lost 5 bases and J lost 9, with 14 bases in between. Germline V CDR1 and CDR2: SGHAT, FQDESV (reference sequence). The CDR3 is 13 residues long. As DNA, the CDR3 is TGTGCCAGCAGCCAAAACAGGGTTGGTGAGCAGTTCTTC. Protein sequence: CASSQNRVGEQFF.

This clone was found once. This chain uses TRBV28 with TRBJ2-1; 9 bases are a match to TRBD2. Germline CDR1 MDHEN, CDR2 SYDVKM. Unmatched junction bases numbered 13, after V lost 8 bases and J lost 8 bases. The CDR3 runs to 15 residues. Here the CDR3 DNA reads TGTGCCAGCCGGTTAGCGGGAGCCCTCATGGATGAGCAGTTCTTC. This sequence encodes CASRLAGALMDEQFF. Full variable domain (remainder filled in from reference TRBV28 and TRBJ2-1): DVKVTQSSRYLVKRTGEKVFLECVQDMDHENMFWYRQDPGLGLRLIYFSYDVKMKEKGDIPEGYSVSREKKERFSLILESASTNQTSMYLCASRLAGALMDEQFFGPGTRLTVL.

The chain uses TRBV20-1 and TRBJ2-4; either TRBD1 or TRBD2 may supply D (5 bases each). This CDR3 has 11 amino acids. V gave up 3 bases and J gave up 8 bases, with 8 bases separating them. The germline gives CDR1 DFQATT, CDR2 SNEGSKA (reference sequence). CDR3 DNA: TGCAGTGCTAGTATGGGGGACATTCAGTACTTC. Translation: CSASMGDIQYF.

V gene TRBV6-1 combines with J gene TRBJ2-1; TRBD1 matches at 10 bases. Germline V gene data show CDR1 as MNHNS and CDR2 as SASEGT. Germline trimming cut 6 bases from V and 5 bases from J; bases unmatched to any gene: 4. The CDR3 covers 14 residues. The CDR3 bases are TGTGCCAGCAGGGGGACAGGGGTAAACAATGAGCAGTTCTTC. Translation gives CASRGTGVNNEQFF.

The chain has TRBV7-6 and TRBJ1-3; possibly TRBD1 for D (5 bases). The CDR3 loop spans 16 amino acids. CDR1 and CDR2 (germline): SGHVS, FNYEAQ. The germline V and J ends were trimmed by 2 bases and 0 bases, with 11 bases remaining between them. CDR3 residues: CASSLSGRSSGNTIYF. As DNA, the CDR3 is TGTGCCAGCAGCTTATCGGGACGGAGCTCTGGAAACACCATATATTTT.

The J gene is TRBJ2-5, the V gene TRBV4-3, with D perhaps given as TRBD1 or TRBD2 (5 bases each). Germline values: CDR1 LGHNA, CDR2 YSLEER. The germline V and J ends were trimmed by 0 bases and 5 bases, with 13 bases remaining between them. The CDR3 length is 15 residues. CDR3 DNA: TGCGCCAGCAGCCAAGATCCGAGGGGTTCGGAGACCCAGTACTTC. Residues: CASSQDPRGSETQYF.

The CDR3 here is CASSFQSTPSYEQFF. The CDR3 DNA reads as TGTGCCAGCAGTTTTCAATCGACCCCTTCTTATGAGCAGTTCTTC. The chain joins TRBV28 to TRBJ2-1; no reliable D call. The CDR3 contains 15 residues. Deletions cut 3 bases from V and 8 bases from J, with 17 bases between. The V gene's germline CDR1 is MDHEN and CDR2 SYDVKM.

This clone was detected once. This sequence joins TRBV9 and TRBJ2-5; 8 bases align to TRBD1. This CDR3 spans 14 amino acids. CDR1 SGDLS and CDR2 YYNGEE come from the germline V gene. The J segment lost 3 bases and the V segment lost 2 bases, leaving 3 bases of the junction unmatched. CDR3 bases: TGTGCCAGCAGCGTTCGGGACAGGAAAGAGACCCAGTACTTC. This codes for CASSVRDRKETQYF. The complete variable domain, with remaining parts taken from reference TRBV9 and TRBJ2-5, reads DSGVTQTPKHLITATGQRVTLRCSPRSGDLSVYWYQQSLDQGLQFLIQYYNGEERAKGNILERFSAQQFPDLHSELNLSSLELGDSALYFCASSVRDRKETQYFGPGTRLLVL.

The chain combines TRBV28 with TRBJ2-1; TRBD2 matches 14 bases. The CDR3 has 16 amino acids. Germline values: CDR1 MDHEN, CDR2 SYDVKM. The ends lost 6 bases at V and 10 bases at J; junction bases unmatched: 11. CDR3 sequence (DNA): TGTGCCAGCAGGTTCCGGAGGACTAGCGGGAGGAGGGAGCAGTTCTTC. Translating gives CASRFRRTSGRREQFF.

The V and J genes are TRBV7-3 and TRBJ1-2; D is possibly TRBD1 (5 bases). Trimming pared 5 bases from V and 3 bases from J, leaving 10 bases between. Per germline, CDR1 SGHTA and CDR2 FQGTGA. The CDR3 is 13 residues long. The CDR3 region has the DNA TGTGCCAGCAGCCCTGGCAGGGACTATGGCTACACCTTC. Amino acids: CASSPGRDYGYTF.

The genes are TRBV7-3 and TRBJ2-3, with TRBD2 matching over 10 bases. Trimming took 2 bases from V and 4 from J; bases not matched to a gene: 6. This CDR3 comprises 16 residues. Germline lookup yields CDR1 SGHTA and CDR2 FQGTGA. CDR3 nucleotide sequence: TGTGCCAGCAGCTTAGGAGCGGGAGGGCCGTCAGATACGCAGTATTTT. Amino acids: CASSLGAGGPSDTQYF.

This rearrangement joins TRBV7-3 to TRBJ2-1; 8 bases match TRBD1. This CDR3 comprises 15 residues. J gave up 8 bases and V 2 bases, and 8 bases lay outside the gene matches. The V gene's germline CDR1 is SGHTA and CDR2 FQGTGA. The CDR3 nucleotides are TGTGCCAGCAGCTTAGAGGACAGGGAGGTAGATGAGCAGTTCTTC. Residues: CASSLEDREVDEQFF.

This clone was seen once. The V and J genes are TRBV6-5 and TRBJ2-7; 8 positions agree with TRBD1. The V gene's germline CDR1 is MNHEY and CDR2 SVGAGI. V shed 7 bases and J 5 bases; nucleotides not matched to a gene: 13. The CDR3 totals 15 residues. CDR3 bases: TGTGCCAGCAATCTCTACGGACAGGGAAGCGACGAGCAGTACTTC. It encodes CASNLYGQGSDEQYF.

The chain recombines TRBV25-1 with TRBJ1-1, with a possible D match to TRBD1 (5 bases). Trimming removed 0 bases at V and 11 bases at J, with 16 bases between. The germline V gene encodes CDR1 MGHDK and CDR2 SYGVNS. This CDR3 is built from 14 residues. DNA for the CDR3: TGTGCCAGCAGTGAATACGGGAAAGGGACTGGGGCTTTCTTT. Its translation: CASSEYGKGTGAFF.

The chain employs TRBV11-3 and TRBJ2-1; 10 nucleotides agree with TRBD2. This CDR3 is built from 16 residues. The trim removed 1 base at V and 9 bases at J, leaving 9 bases unmatched. CDR1 is SGHNT and CDR2 is YENEEA in the germline V gene. CDR3 DNA sequence: TGTGCCAGCAGCTTAGGTGGTAGCGGGAGGTTGCGTGAGCAGTTCTTC. Translated: CASSLGGSGRLREQFF.

The rearrangement uses TRBV18 and TRBJ2-7; D unresolved. The CDR3 runs 13 residues. Looked up from germline, CDR1 is KGHSH and CDR2 is LQKENI. V lost 2 bases and J 5 bases, leaving 10 bases between the germline ends. This CDR3 is CASSPGTGHEQYF. DNA of the CDR3: TGTGCCAGCTCACCAGGCACCGGCCACGAGCAGTACTTC.

The chain carries TRBV11-3 and TRBJ2-7, with TRBD2 matching over 8 bases. Germline loops: CDR1 SGHNT, CDR2 YENEEA. The CDR3 is 18 amino acids. V was clipped by 5 bases and J by 3 bases; unmatched bases: 18. CDR3 bases: TGTGCCAGCAGCATACTAGCGGAGCCTCTGCCGAACGACTACGAGCAGTACTTC. Residues: CASSILAEPLPNDYEQYF.

Written as DNA, the CDR3 is TGTGCCAGCAGCCAGGGGCGGCGGGAGAAGGCCTACGAGCAGTACTTC. It codes for CASSQGRREKAYEQYF. This rearrangement joins TRBV14 to TRBJ2-7; 7 bases agree with TRBD2. Germline loops: CDR1 SGHDN, CDR2 FVKESK. This CDR3 has 16 amino acids. V lost 3 bases, J lost 2 bases, and 10 bases stayed unmatched. Supplemented by reference TRBV14 and TRBJ2-7, the full variable domain reads EAGVTQFPSHSVIEKGQTVTLRCDPISGHDNLYWYRRVMGKEIKFLLHFVKESKQDESGMPNNRFLAERTGGTYSTLKVQPAELEDSGVYFCASSQGRREKAYEQYFGPGTRLTVT.

DNA for the CDR3: TGTGCCAGCAGCCTCTTCCCGGGAAGCTACGAGCAGTACTTC. Protein product: CASSLFPGSYEQYF. The chain uses TRBV7-2 and TRBJ2-7, with a possible D match to TRBD2 (5 bases). The ends were cut back, 5 bases at V and 3 bases at J, with 14 bases in the middle. This CDR3 contains 14 residues. CDR1 is SGHTA, CDR2 FQGNSA, per germline.

This chain links TRBV7-3 with TRBJ2-5; a weak D match, TRBD1 (6 bases). The CDR3 runs 15 residues. Trimming cost V 5 bases and J 1 base, with 14 bases left between them. CDR1 and CDR2 (germline): SGHTA, FQGTGA. CDR3 amino acids: CASSPGQGSQETQYF. The CDR3 DNA reads as TGTGCCAGCAGCCCGGGGCAGGGGTCCCAAGAGACCCAGTACTTC.

This clone has only one observation. This chain joins TRBV5-4 and TRBJ2-7, with 11 bases that match TRBD2. Germline-derived CDR1 and CDR2 are SGHNT and YYREEE (reference sequence). V trimming: 5 bases; J trimming: 0 bases; junction bases outside the gene matches: 4. The CDR3 consists of 15 residues. CDR3 protein: CASRSGLAGSYEQYF. CDR3 coding DNA: TGTGCCAGCAGGTCCGGACTAGCGGGCTCCTACGAGCAGTACTTC.